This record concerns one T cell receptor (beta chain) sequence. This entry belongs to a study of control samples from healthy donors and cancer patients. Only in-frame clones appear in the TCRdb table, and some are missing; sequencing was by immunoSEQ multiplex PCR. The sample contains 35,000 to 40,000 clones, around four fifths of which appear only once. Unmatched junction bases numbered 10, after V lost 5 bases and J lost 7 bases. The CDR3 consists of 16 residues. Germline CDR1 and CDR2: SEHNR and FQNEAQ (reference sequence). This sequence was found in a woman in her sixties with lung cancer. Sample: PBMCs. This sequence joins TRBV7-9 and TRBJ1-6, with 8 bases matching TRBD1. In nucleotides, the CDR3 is TGTGCCAGCAGCCCTATACTAGGACAGGGCAATTCACCCCTCCACTTT. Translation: CASSPILGQGNSPLHF.